The sequence of this T cell receptor (beta chain) was determined in a study of read filtering for tumor transcriptome and immune sequencing. Study details: Transcriptome libraries were built from DNase-treated RNA. RNA-seq yielded only roughly 75 to 1,400 TCR reads, IR-seq about 3.5 to 10.27 million.

This library used approximately 0.4 ug RNA and molecular barcoded adaptors spanning alpha/delta and beta/gamma chains. TCRdb ran MiXCR on the reads and lists one entry per CDR3 protein. This table has 35,000 to 45,000 distinct CDR3 sequences, approximately 14% appearing once. This clonotype was seen repeatedly, ten times or more. At the time of active disease, bone marrow was collected from every patient. Sequencing used a population of CD138-negative cells sorted from bone marrow. The receptor's source is a donor at least 40 years old with multiple myeloma.

The CDR3 sequence is CSAGPSYEQYF. The DNA for the CDR3 is TGCAGTGCGGGCCCCTCCTACGAGCAGTACTTC. V usage is TRBV20-1 and J usage is TRBJ2-7, with D hard to call. The V and J ends lost 6 bases and 0 bases respectively, with 6 bases between them. This CDR3 comprises 11 residues. Germline V gene data show CDR1 as DFQATT and CDR2 as SNEGSKA (reference sequence).